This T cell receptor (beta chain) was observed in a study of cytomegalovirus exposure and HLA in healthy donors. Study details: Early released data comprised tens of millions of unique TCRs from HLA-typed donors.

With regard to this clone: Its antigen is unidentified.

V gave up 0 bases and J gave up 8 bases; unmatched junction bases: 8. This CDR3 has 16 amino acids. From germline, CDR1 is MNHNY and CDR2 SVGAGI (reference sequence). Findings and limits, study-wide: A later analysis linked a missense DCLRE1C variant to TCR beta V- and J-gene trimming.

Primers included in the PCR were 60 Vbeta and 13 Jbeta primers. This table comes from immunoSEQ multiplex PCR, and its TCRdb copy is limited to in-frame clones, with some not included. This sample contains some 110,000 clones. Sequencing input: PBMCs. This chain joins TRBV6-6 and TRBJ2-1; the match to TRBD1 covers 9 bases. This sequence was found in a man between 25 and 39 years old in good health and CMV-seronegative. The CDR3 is CASSYSPGTGIDEQFF. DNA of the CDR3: TGTGCCAGCAGTTACTCCCCCGGGACAGGGATCGATGAGCAGTTCTTC.